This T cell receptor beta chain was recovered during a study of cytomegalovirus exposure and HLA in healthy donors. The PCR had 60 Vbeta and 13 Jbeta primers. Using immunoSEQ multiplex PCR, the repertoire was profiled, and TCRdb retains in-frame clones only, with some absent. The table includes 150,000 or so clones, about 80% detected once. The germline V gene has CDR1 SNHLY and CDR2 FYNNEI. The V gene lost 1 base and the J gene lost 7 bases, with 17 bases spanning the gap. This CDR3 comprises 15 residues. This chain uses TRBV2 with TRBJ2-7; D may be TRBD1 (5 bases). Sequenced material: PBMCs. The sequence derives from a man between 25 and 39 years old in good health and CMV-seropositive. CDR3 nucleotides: TGTGCCAGCAGTGAAGATCGACAGCGCGTGAGGGAGCAGTACTTC. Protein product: CASSEDRQRVREQYF.